This TCR beta chain is drawn from a study of technical replicates of blood from a handful of donors. V shed 6 bases, J shed 4 bases, and the junction held 8 bases outside the gene matches. This CDR3 contains 14 residues. In germline, CDR1 is MNHEY, CDR2 SVGAGI. Profiling relied on immunoSEQ multiplex PCR, and the TCRdb table lists in-frame clones only, not all of them. This repertoire shows tens of thousands of clones, 90% to 95% found once; its top ten account for approximately 0.41%. The receptor was isolated from a human donor in good health. J is TRBJ1-2 and V is TRBV6-5; 7 nucleotides agree with TRBD1. Sequences were obtained from T cells isolated from PBMCs. The CDR3 DNA reads as TGTGCCAGCAGCGAAACAGGGGCTTCCTATGGCTACACCTTC. Translation: CASSETGASYGYTF.